This is a list of T cell receptor beta chains from one sample in a study of blood T cells in healthy people across ages. TCRdb used MiXCR to reprocess the 5' RACE reads, holding one entry per CDR3 protein. This table holds approximately 940,000 distinct CDR3 sequences, under 50% found once. The sample consisted of blood. Every receptor here comes from a man aged 25 to 45 in good health. Each CDR3 is given with its conserved first and last residue. The order of the fields is J gene, D gene, clone size, V gene, CDR3 DNA, CDR3 protein. The D gene is left open where the match is weak. Some rows have no size entry. The others give once, few or many, or a class for an expanded clone.

>TRBJ2-7|TRBD2|NA|TRBV20-1
TGCAGTGCTATAGCGGGAGGGTACGAGCAGTACTTC
CSAIAGGYEQYF
>TRBJ2-1|TRBD1|NA|TRBV20-1
TGCAGTGCCCGGGACAGCCTCCGACCCAATGAGCAGTTCTTC
CSARDSLRPNEQFF
>TRBJ2-1|NA|once|TRBV9
TGTGCCAGCAGCGTAGAAGCGGCGAACAATGAGCAGTTCTTC
CASSVEAANNEQFF
>TRBJ1-5|NA|NA|TRBV6-1
TGTGCCAGCAGTGAAGCGAAACACCCGGTCCAGCCCCAGCATTTT
CASSEAKHPVQPQHF
>TRBJ2-7|TRBD2|many|TRBV10-2
TGCGCCAGCACCGCAGCGCGGGGGGAGTCCTACGAGCAGTACTTC
CASTAARGESYEQYF
>TRBJ2-7|NA|NA|TRBV27
TGTGCCAGCAGTTTATCCCACGACAGCGCCTACGAGCAGTACTTC
CASSLSHDSAYEQYF
>TRBJ2-5|NA|NA|TRBV3-1
TGCGCCAGCAGCCTAGGTGTGATGACGGAGACCCAGTACTTC
CASSLGVMTETQYF
>TRBJ2-1|NA|few|TRBV24-1
TGTGCCACCAGTGATAAGACAGGATACAACAATGAGCAGTTCTTC
CATSDKTGYNNEQFF
>TRBJ2-1|NA|NA|TRBV7-2
TGTGCCAGCAGCTTTGCTCATAGCTCCTACAATGAGCAGTTCTTC
CASSFAHSSYNEQFF
>TRBJ2-7|TRBD2|NA|TRBV10-3
TGTGCCACCTCGACTAGCGGGAACTACGAGCGGTACTTC
CATSTSGNYERYF
>TRBJ2-1|TRBD2|NA|TRBV7-9
TGTGCCAGCAGCTCCGGAACTAGCGGGGGGGAATACAATGAGCAGTTCTTC
CASSSGTSGGEYNEQFF
>TRBJ2-1|NA|NA|TRBV3-1
TGTGCCAGCAGCCAAGATCTCTGGGGGTCCCACAATGAGCAGTTCTTC
CASSQDLWGSHNEQFF
>TRBJ1-1|TRBD1|NA|TRBV27
TGTGCCAGCAGAGCCTGGGGACAGGAGAACACTGAAGCTTTCTTT
CASRAWGQENTEAFF
>TRBJ2-2|TRBD2|NA|TRBV7-3
TGTGCCAGCAGCTATGGACTAGCGGGAGGGTCGAACACCGGGGAGCTGTTTTTT
CASSYGLAGGSNTGELFF
>TRBJ1-4|NA|NA|TRBV3-1
TGTGCCAGCAGACAGACGGGGGTAGGGGATGAAAAACTGTTTTTT
CASRQTGVGDEKLFF
>TRBJ1-2|TRBD1|many|TRBV7-2
TGTGCCAGCAGCCAGGGACAGCACTATGGCTACACCTTC
CASSQGQHYGYTF
>TRBJ2-1|NA|few|TRBV12-5
TGTGCTAGTGGTCTAGGGACAACCTACAATGAGCAGTTCTTC
CASGLGTTYNEQFF
>TRBJ1-6|TRBD1|NA|TRBV28
TGTGCCAGCAGAACCGGACAGGGGACTTTTTTATCACCCCTCCACTTT
CASRTGQGTFLSPLHF
>TRBJ1-4|NA|NA|TRBV20-1
TGCAGTGCTCTACGGGGGACTAATGAAAAACTGTTTTTT
CSALRGTNEKLFF
>TRBJ2-1|NA|NA|TRBV29-1
TGCAGCGCTATAACTAGTACCGCCTACAATGAGCAGTTCTTC
CSAITSTAYNEQFF
>TRBJ2-4|TRBD1|NA|TRBV11-1
TGTGCCAGCAGCTTAGCAGGGGGACAGGGTCCAGACATTCAGTACTTC
CASSLAGGQGPDIQYF
>TRBJ1-5|NA|NA|TRBV7-9
TGTGTCAGCAGCTTGTCTAACAGTCGTCAGCCCCAGCATTTT
CVSSLSNSRQPQHF
>TRBJ2-7|TRBD1|NA|TRBV7-9
TGTGCCAGCAGCGACAGGGTTGCCCACGAGCAGTACTTC
CASSDRVAHEQYF
>TRBJ1-2|NA|NA|TRBV28
TGTGCCAGCAGTCAAGGACAAATACTGAGCTACACCTTC
CASSQGQILSYTF
>TRBJ1-3|NA|NA|TRBV7-2
TGTGCCAGCAGCCTCGTCAGGAACACCATATATTTT
CASSLVRNTIYF
>TRBJ2-1|NA|NA|TRBV29-1
TGCAGCGTTGTAGGGGACGATGAGCAGTTCTTC
CSVVGDDEQFF
>TRBJ2-6|NA|NA|TRBV12-3/TRBV12-4
TGTGCCAGCAGTTTAGCGGATCTATATAGCTCTGGGGCCAACGTCCTGACTTTC
CASSLADLYSSGANVLTF
>TRBJ1-1|NA|NA|TRBV4-1
TGCGCCAGCAGCCAAGCGGATCTGAACACTGAAGCTTTCTTT
CASSQADLNTEAFF
>TRBJ2-7|NA|NA|TRBV5-5
TGTGCCAGCAGTTGGGGACTCTACGAGCAGTACTTC
CASSWGLYEQYF
>TRBJ2-1|NA|few|TRBV20-1
TGCAGTGCTAGCGGGGTGAGCTCCTACAATGAGCAGTTCTTC
CSASGVSSYNEQFF
>TRBJ1-4|NA|NA|TRBV28
TGTGCCAGCGGAACAGGGTCGCCTGAAAAACTGTTTTTT
CASGTGSPEKLFF
>TRBJ2-1|TRBD1|NA|TRBV20-1
TGCAGTGCTAGAGATTTCGAGGGGGCCTATAACAATGAGCAGTTCTTC
CSARDFEGAYNNEQFF
>TRBJ2-7|TRBD1|NA|TRBV6-5
TGTGCCAGCAGCAAAACAGGGGCCTTCTACGAGCAGTACTTC
CASSKTGAFYEQYF
>TRBJ2-7|TRBD1|NA|TRBV29-1
TGCAGCGTTGAGGTCGGACAGGGGCTCACCTACGAGCAGTACTTC
CSVEVGQGLTYEQYF
>TRBJ1-1|NA|NA|TRBV5-5
TGTGCCAGCAGCTGGGGACCGGACACTGAAGCTTTCTTT
CASSWGPDTEAFF
>TRBJ2-1|TRBD2|NA|TRBV12-3/TRBV12-4
TGTGCCAGCAGTTTTCGGCTTACCAGCGGGGGGGCAGATGAGCAGTTCTTC
CASSFRLTSGGADEQFF
>TRBJ1-5|NA|many|TRBV12-3/TRBV12-4
TGTGCCAGCAGTTTAGGAGGAGGGCAGCCCCAGCATTTT
CASSLGGGQPQHF
>TRBJ2-1|NA|NA|TRBV29-1
TGCAGCGTTGAAACGAGATGGGAGGGGGCCCCGAAAGGGGCTTCCTACAATGAGCAGTTCTTC
CSVETRWEGAPKGASYNEQFF
>TRBJ2-7|NA|few|TRBV4-3
TGCGCCAGCAGCCAAGATTTTGGGGGCGGGGCCTCCTACGAGCAGTACTTC
CASSQDFGGGASYEQYF
>TRBJ2-7|TRBD2|NA|TRBV4-3
TGCGCCAGCAGCCAAGACATCCCCAGCGGGGGACGCTCCTACGAGCAGTACTTC
CASSQDIPSGGRSYEQYF
>TRBJ1-2|NA|few|TRBV6-1
TGTGCCAGCAGTGATGGTGGAGGGGGATCGGACTATGGCTACACCTTC
CASSDGGGGSDYGYTF
>TRBJ2-5|NA|NA|TRBV29-1
TGCAGCGTTCTCTTCCGCCAGGGAGGGACCCAGTACTTC
CSVLFRQGGTQYF
>TRBJ2-3|NA|NA|TRBV27
TGTGCCAGCAGTTTTCAGGGGTTGGTCCCAGATACGCAGTATTTT
CASSFQGLVPDTQYF
>TRBJ2-4|NA|few|TRBV2
TGTGCCAGCTGGGGTGGAAACATTCAGTACTTC
CASWGGNIQYF
>TRBJ2-6|TRBD2|few|TRBV20-1
TGCAGTGCTAGAGATCGGGGAGGGACCTACTCTGGGGCCAACGTCCTGACTTTC
CSARDRGGTYSGANVLTF
>TRBJ1-1|NA|few|TRBV29-1
TGCAGCGTTGTCGCAGGGCGGTACACTGAAGCTTTCTTT
CSVVAGRYTEAFF
>TRBJ2-4|NA|once|TRBV20-1
TGCAGTGCTAGAGATTTTACTCTAGCCAAAAACATTCAGTACTTC
CSARDFTLAKNIQYF
>TRBJ2-3|TRBD2|NA|TRBV20-1
TGCAGTGCTAGGGGCCCGGTGGGAGGGCAAAGATACGCGTATTTT
CSARGPVGGQRYAYF
>TRBJ2-7|NA|few|TRBV29-1
TGCAGCGTTGATCTGGGGCGGAGTCAACGCGGCGAGCAGTACTTC
CSVDLGRSQRGEQYF
>TRBJ2-7|NA|once|TRBV21-1
TGTGCCAGCGGCAAAGGTCAGGCAGGGTCGGAAGAAACCCAGTACTTC
CASGKGQAGSEETQYF
>TRBJ2-7|NA|NA|TRBV28
TGTGCCAGCAGCCTTCCTCCGGCGGGACAGACCTACGAGCAGTACTTC
CASSLPPAGQTYEQYF
>TRBJ1-5|NA|once|TRBV3-1
TGTGCCAGCAGCCAAGTCTGGGGAAATCAGCCCCAGCATTTT
CASSQVWGNQPQHF
>TRBJ2-7|NA|NA|TRBV5-1
TGCGCCAGCAGCGGGGTGGGTGCCTACGAGCAGTACTTC
CASSGVGAYEQYF
>TRBJ2-1|NA|NA|TRBV7-9
TGTACCAGCAGCTCCCCAGGGGGGGCCCGTTACAATGAGCAGTTCTTC
CTSSSPGGARYNEQFF
>TRBJ2-1|TRBD1|NA|TRBV3-1
TGTGCCAGCAGCCAGCATCGGACAGGGATTGAACAGTTCTTC
CASSQHRTGIEQFF
>TRBJ2-5|NA|NA|TRBV5-1
TGCGCCAGCAGCGGTCAATGGGGGTCAGAGACCCAGTACTTC
CASSGQWGSETQYF
>TRBJ1-5|NA|NA|TRBV12-3/TRBV12-4
TGTGCCAGCAGTTTTGGAACCCATCAGCCCCAGCATTTT
CASSFGTHQPQHF
>TRBJ1-2|TRBD1|NA|TRBV28
TGTGCCAGCAGTACTACCACCGGGACAGGGGGCAACTATGGCTACACCTTC
CASSTTTGTGGNYGYTF
>TRBJ2-5|TRBD2|many|TRBV12-3/TRBV12-4
TGTGCCAGCAGCTTGGCAGCGGGGGGGCAAGAGACCCAGTACTTC
CASSLAAGGQETQYF